This T cell receptor beta chain stems from a study of T cell responses to AZD1222 COVID-19 vaccine. Findings of the study overall: Samples come after the peak T cell response, not at day 14. With two AZD1222 doses given, Spike-specific TCR breadth and depth both rose.

Sequencing used immunoSEQ multiplex PCR; TCRdb keeps in-frame clones, though not all of them. This table holds roughly 110,000 clones, over 80% found once. This clone was found once. Its specificity is not known. The CDR3 length is 14 residues. V was clipped by 4 bases and J by 4 bases, with 12 bases between them. Germline CDR1 is SGHKS and CDR2 is YYEKEE (reference sequence). The chain links TRBV5-5 to TRBJ1-5, with D possibly TRBD1 on 6 matching bases. The clonotype was recovered from an adult who received the AZD1222 COVID-19 vaccine. Source: peripheral blood, taken 28 days after the second AZD1222 dose. Written as DNA, the CDR3 is TGTGCCAGCAGCCACGACAGGATTAATCAGCCCCAGCATTTT. It yields the protein CASSHDRINQPQHF.